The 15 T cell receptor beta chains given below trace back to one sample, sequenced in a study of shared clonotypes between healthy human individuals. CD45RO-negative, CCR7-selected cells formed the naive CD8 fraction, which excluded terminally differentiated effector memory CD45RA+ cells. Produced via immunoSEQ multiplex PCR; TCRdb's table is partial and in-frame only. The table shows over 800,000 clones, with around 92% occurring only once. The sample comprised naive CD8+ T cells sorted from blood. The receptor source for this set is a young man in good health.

The CDR3 is CASSWGRGASVGGEQYF. CDR3 bases: TGCGCCAGCAGCTGGGGGCGTGGGGCTAGCGTGGGCGGCGAGCAGTACTTC. The J gene is TRBJ2-7, the V gene TRBV5-1; tentatively, D is TRBD1 or TRBD2 (6 bases each). CDR3 length: 17 residues. The germline gives CDR1 SGHRS, CDR2 YFSETQ. Trimming stripped 3 bases from V and 6 bases from J, with 25 bases between.

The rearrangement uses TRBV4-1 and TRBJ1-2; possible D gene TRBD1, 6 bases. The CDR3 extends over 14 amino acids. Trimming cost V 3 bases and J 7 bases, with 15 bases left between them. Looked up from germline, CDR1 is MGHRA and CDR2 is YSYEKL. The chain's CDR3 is CASSQGDNSFGYTF. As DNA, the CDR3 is TGCGCCAGCAGCCAGGGGGACAACTCCTTTGGCTACACCTTC.

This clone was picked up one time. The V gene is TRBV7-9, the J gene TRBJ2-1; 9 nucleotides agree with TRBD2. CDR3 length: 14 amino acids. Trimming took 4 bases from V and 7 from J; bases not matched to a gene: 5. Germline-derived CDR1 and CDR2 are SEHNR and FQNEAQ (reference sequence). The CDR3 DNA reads TGTGCCAGCAGCTGGGTGCGGGAGGGGAATGAGCAGTTCTTC. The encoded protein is CASSWVREGNEQFF.

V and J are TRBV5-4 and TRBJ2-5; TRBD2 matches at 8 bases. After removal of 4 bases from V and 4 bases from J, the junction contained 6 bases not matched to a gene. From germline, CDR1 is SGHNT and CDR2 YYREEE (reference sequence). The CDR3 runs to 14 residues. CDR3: CASSTSGSPETQYF. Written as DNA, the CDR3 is TGTGCCAGCAGCACCAGCGGGAGCCCAGAGACCCAGTACTTC.

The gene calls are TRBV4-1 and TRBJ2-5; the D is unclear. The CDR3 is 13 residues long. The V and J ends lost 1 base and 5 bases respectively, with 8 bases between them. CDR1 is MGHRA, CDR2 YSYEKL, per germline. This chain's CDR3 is CASSQAHVETQYF. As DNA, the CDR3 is TGCGCCAGCAGCCAAGCCCACGTGGAGACCCAGTACTTC.

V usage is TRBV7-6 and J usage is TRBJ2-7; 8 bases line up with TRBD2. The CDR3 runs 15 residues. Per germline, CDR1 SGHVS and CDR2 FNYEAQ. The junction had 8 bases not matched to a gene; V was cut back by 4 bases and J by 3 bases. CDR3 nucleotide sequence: TGTGCCAGCAGCTACTCTAGCGGGCTCCACTACGAGCAGTACTTC. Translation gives CASSYSSGLHYEQYF.

The CDR3 nucleotides read TGTGCCAGCAGCCCTCTGGGACAGGCGAACCAAGAGACCCAGTACTTC. It codes for CASSPLGQANQETQYF. V usage is TRBV7-3 and J usage is TRBJ2-5; TRBD1 agrees at 8 bases. CDR1 and CDR2 from the germline V gene are SGHTA and FQGTGA. The CDR3 covers 16 residues. The junction had 8 bases not matched to a gene; V was cut back by 5 bases and J by 0 bases.

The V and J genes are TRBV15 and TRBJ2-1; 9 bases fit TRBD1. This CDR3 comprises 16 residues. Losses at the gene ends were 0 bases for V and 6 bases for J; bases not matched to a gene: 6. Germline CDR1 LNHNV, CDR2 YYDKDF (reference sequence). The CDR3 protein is CATSRDGDRVSNEQFF. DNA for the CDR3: TGTGCCACCAGCAGAGATGGGGACAGGGTCAGCAATGAGCAGTTCTTC. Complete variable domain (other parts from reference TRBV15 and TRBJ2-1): DAMVIQNPRYQVTQFGKPVTLSCSQTLNHNVMYWYQQKSSQAPKLLFHYYDKDFNNEADTPDNFQSRRPNTSFCFLDIRSPGLGDTAMYLCATSRDGDRVSNEQFFGPGTRLTVL.

The CDR3 sequence: CSVEALAGAEFNEQFF. For the CDR3, the DNA is TGCAGCGTTGAAGCCCTAGCGGGAGCAGAATTCAATGAGCAGTTCTTC. The genes are TRBV29-1 and TRBJ2-1; 10 nucleotides align to TRBD2. The CDR3 runs 16 residues. V shed 1 base and J 6 bases; nucleotides not matched to a gene: 9. CDR1 and CDR2 from the germline V gene are SQVTM and ANQGSEA.

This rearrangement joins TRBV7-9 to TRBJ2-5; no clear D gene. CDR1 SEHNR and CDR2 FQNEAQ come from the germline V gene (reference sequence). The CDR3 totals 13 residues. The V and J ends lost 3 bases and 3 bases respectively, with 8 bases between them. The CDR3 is CASSFLAEETQYF. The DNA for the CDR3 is TGTGCCAGCAGCTTCCTCGCGGAAGAGACCCAGTACTTC. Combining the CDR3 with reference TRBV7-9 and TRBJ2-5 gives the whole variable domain DTGVSQNPRHKITKRGQNVTFRCDPISEHNRLYWYRQTLGQGPEFLTYFQNEAQLEKSRLLSDRFSAERPKGSFSTLEIQRTEQGDSAMYLCASSFLAEETQYFGPGTRLLVL.

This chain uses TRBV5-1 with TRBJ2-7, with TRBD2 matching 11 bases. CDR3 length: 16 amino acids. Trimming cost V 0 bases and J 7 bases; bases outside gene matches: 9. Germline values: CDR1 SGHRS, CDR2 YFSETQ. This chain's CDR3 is CASSLALAGGSEEQYF. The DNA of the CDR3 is TGCGCCAGCAGCTTGGCTCTAGCGGGAGGATCGGAAGAGCAGTACTTC. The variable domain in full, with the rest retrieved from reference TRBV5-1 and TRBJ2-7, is KAGVTQTPRYLIKTRGQQVTLSCSPISGHRSVSWYQQTPGQGLQFLFEYFSETQRNKGNFPGRFSGRQFSNSRSEMNVSTLELGDSALYLCASSLALAGGSEEQYFGPGTRLTVT.

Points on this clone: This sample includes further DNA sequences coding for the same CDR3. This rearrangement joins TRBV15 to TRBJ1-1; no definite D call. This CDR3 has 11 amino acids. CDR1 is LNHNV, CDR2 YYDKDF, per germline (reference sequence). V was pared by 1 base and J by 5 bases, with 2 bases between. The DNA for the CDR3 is TGTGCCACCAGCAGAGGGACTGAAGCTTTCTTT. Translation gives CATSRGTEAFF.

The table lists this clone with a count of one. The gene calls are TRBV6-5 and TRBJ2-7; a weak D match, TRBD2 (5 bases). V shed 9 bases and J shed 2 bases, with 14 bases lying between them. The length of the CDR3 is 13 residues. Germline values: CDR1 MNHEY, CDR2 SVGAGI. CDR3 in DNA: TGTGCCAGTTCTCCGGCTAGCCCCTACGAGCAGTACTTC. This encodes CASSPASPYEQYF.

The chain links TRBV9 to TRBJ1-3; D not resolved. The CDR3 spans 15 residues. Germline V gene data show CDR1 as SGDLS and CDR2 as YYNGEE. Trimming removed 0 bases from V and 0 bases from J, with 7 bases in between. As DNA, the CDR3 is TGTGCCAGCAGCGTAGAGCCAGACTCTGGAAACACCATATATTTT. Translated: CASSVEPDSGNTIYF.

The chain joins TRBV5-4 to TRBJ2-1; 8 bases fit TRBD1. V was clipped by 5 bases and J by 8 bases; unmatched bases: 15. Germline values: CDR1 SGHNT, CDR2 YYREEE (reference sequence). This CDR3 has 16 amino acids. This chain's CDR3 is CASRIDRGQGSDEQFF. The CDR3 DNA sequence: TGTGCCAGCAGGATTGACAGGGGCCAGGGATCGGATGAGCAGTTCTTC.